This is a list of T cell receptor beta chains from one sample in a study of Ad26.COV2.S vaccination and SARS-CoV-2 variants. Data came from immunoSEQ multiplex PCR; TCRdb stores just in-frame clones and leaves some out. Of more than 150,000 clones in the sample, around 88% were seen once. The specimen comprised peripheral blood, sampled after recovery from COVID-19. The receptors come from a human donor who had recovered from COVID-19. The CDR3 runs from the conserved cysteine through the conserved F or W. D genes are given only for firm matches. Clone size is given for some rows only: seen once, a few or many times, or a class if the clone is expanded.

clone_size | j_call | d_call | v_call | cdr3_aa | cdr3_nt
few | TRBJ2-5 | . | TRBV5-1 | CASSMGGGSETQYF | TGCGCCAGCAGCATGGGAGGGGGTAGCGAGACCCAGTACTTC
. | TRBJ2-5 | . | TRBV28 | CASSRGGSQETQYF | TGTGCCAGCAGTAGAGGCGGTAGCCAAGAGACCCAGTACTTC
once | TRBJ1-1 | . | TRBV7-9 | CASFLTGNTEAFF | TGTGCCAGTTTTTTGACTGGGAACACTGAAGCTTTCTTT
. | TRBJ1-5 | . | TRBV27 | CASSFPGYRPQHF | TGTGCCAGCAGTTTCCCCGGGTATCGTCCCCAGCATTTT
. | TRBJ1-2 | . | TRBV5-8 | CASSLIEVKEGYTF | TGTGCCAGCAGCTTGATCGAGGTCAAGGAGGGCTACACCTTC
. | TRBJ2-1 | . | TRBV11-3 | CASSLGLATNEQFF | TGTGCCAGCAGCTTAGGGCTAGCGACGAATGAGCAGTTCTTC
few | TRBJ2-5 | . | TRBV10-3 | CAISRELQETQYF | TGTGCCATCAGTAGGGAGCTACAAGAGACCCAGTACTTC
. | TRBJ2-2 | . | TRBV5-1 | CASSLGNVNTGELFF | TGCGCCAGCAGCTTGGGCAATGTTAACACCGGGGAGCTGTTTTTT
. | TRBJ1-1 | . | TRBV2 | CASRDDRPEAFF | TGTGCCAGCAGGGACGACAGGCCCGAAGCTTTCTTT
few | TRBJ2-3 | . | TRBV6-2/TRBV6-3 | CASSYSMRDTQYF | TGTGCCAGCAGTTACTCGATGAGAGATACGCAGTATTTT
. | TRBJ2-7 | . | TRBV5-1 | CASSLEGRSSYEQYF | TGCGCCAGCAGCTTGGAAGGCAGGAGCTCCTACGAGCAGTACTTC
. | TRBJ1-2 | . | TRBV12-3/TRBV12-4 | CASSPTPNYGYTF | TGTGCCAGCAGCCCAACACCTAACTATGGCTACACCTTC
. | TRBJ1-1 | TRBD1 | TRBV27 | CASSLSQQGAGTEAFF | TGTGCCAGCAGTTTATCGCAGCAGGGGGCTGGGACTGAAGCTTTCTTT
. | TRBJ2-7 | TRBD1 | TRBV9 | CASSLDRGGEQYF | TGTGCCAGCAGTCTTGACAGGGGCGGCGAGCAGTACTTC
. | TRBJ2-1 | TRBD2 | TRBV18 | CASSLGTSGKGEQFF | TGTGCCAGCTCACTAGGGACTAGCGGGAAGGGTGAGCAGTTCTTC
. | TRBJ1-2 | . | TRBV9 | CASSVGLLNSYGYTF | TGTGCCAGCAGCGTTGGACTTCTCAACTCCTATGGCTACACCTTC
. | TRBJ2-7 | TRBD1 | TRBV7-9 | CASCPQGQPYEQYF | TGTGCCAGCTGCCCCCAGGGACAGCCCTACGAGCAGTACTTC
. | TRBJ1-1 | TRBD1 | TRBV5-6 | CASSLPWTGGAFF | TGTGCCAGCAGCTTGCCGTGGACAGGGGGAGCTTTCTTT
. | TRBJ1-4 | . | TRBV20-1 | CSASAQGEGEKLFF | TGCAGTGCTAGTGCACAGGGCGAAGGGGAAAAACTGTTTTTT
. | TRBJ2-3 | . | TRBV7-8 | CASSLVRQGADTQYF | TGTGCCAGCAGCTTAGTCCGGCAGGGAGCAGATACGCAGTATTTT
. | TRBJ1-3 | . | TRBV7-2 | CASSSRQGLGNTIYF | TGTGCCAGCAGCTCACGGCAGGGGCTAGGAAACACCATATATTTT
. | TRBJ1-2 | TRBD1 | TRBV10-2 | CASRYSGTGDNSGYTF | TGCGCCAGCAGGTACTCCGGGACAGGGGATAATAGTGGCTACACCTTC
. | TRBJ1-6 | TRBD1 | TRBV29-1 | CSVQQGVVGSPLHF | TGCAGCGTACAACAGGGGGTAGTAGGTTCACCCCTCCACTTT
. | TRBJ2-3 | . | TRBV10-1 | CASSEIFGGTTDTQYF | TGCGCCAGCAGTGAGATTTTCGGCGGGACAACAGATACGCAGTATTTT
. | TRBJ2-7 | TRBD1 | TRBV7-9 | CASSLEGQAYEQYF | TGTGCCAGCAGCTTAGAGGGACAGGCCTACGAGCAGTACTTC
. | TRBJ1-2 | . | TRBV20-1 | CSGVNYGYTF | TGCAGTGGAGTGAACTATGGCTACACCTTC
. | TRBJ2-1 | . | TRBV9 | CASSVEDTPYYNEQFF | TGTGCCAGCAGCGTAGAGGACACCCCCTACTACAATGAGCAGTTCTTC
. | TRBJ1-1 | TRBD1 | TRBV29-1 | CSVRRQGALTEAFF | TGCAGCGTCCGAAGACAGGGGGCGCTTACTGAAGCTTTCTTT
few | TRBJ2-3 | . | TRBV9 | CASSVEGFQVDTQYF | TGTGCCAGCAGCGTAGAGGGCTTCCAGGTTGATACGCAGTATTTT
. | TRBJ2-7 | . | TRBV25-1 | CARGLRSGQYF | TGTGCCAGGGGTCTGCGCAGCGGGCAGTACTTC
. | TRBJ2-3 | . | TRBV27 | CASSLQFRHTQYF | TGTGCCAGCAGTTTACAGTTTAGGCATACGCAGTATTTT
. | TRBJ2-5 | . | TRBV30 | CAWSVGWETQYF | TGTGCCTGGAGTGTCGGGTGGGAGACCCAGTACTTC
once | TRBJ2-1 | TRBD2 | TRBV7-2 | CASSFASSGGAHEQFF | TGTGCCAGCAGCTTCGCTTCTAGCGGGGGGGCCCATGAGCAGTTCTTC
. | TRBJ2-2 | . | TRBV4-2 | CASSPRTHYTGELFF | TGTGCCAGCAGCCCACGGACTCACTACACCGGGGAGCTGTTTTTT
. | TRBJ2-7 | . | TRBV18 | CASSPSQLYEQYF | TGTGCCAGCTCACCAAGCCAACTCTACGAGCAGTACTTC
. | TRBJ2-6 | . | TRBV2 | CASSTGVSGANVLTF | TGTGCCAGCAGCACCGGGGTCTCTGGGGCCAACGTCCTGACTTTC
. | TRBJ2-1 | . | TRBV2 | CASSAGGGNEQFF | TGTGCCAGCAGTGCCGGGGGCGGGAATGAGCAGTTCTTC
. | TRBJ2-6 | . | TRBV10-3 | CAISDGFSGANVLTF | TGTGCCATCAGTGACGGCTTCTCTGGGGCCAACGTCCTGACTTTC
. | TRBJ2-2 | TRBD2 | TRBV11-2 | CASSPGEAGGRTGELFF | TGTGCCAGCAGCCCCGGGGAAGCGGGGGGGCGGACCGGGGAGCTGTTTTTT
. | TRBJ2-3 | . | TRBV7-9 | CASSLRAEGLTDTQYF | TGTGCCAGCAGCTTGAGGGCGGAGGGGCTCACAGATACGCAGTATTTT
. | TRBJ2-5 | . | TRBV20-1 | CSASGGAPLETQYF | TGCAGTGCTAGTGGGGGGGCTCCCTTAGAGACCCAGTACTTC